This section outlines one T cell receptor beta chain sequence together with its context. Its target is not known. This sample is drawn from a study of identical twins. General study findings and limits: Weaker excess twin sharing was observed in beta out-of-frame sequences.

TCRdb ran MiXCR on the 5' RACE reads and lists one entry per CDR3 protein. The sample contains hundreds of thousands of distinct CDR3 sequences, 15% to 20% of which appear only once. The CDR3 is made up of 17 amino acids. This sample also belongs to another study, concerning T cells expressing NK-cell markers.

The sequence came from a woman in her late teens or twenties in good health. Sequences were obtained from PBMCs. The chain joins TRBV21-1 to TRBJ2-3; the table's TRBD2 call for D was not verified on the DNA. TRBV21-1 corresponds to a pseudogene. CDR3 in amino acids: CASSLETGVVSTDTQYF. DNA of the CDR3: TGTGCCAGCAGCCTTGAAACGGGAGTCGTCAGCACAGATACGCAGTATTTT.